This T cell receptor (beta chain) was recovered during a study of cytomegalovirus exposure and HLA in healthy donors. Points on this clone: Its cognate antigen is unknown.

Germline V lookup: CDR1 MDHEN, CDR2 SYDVKM. V lost 6 bases and J 1 base, leaving 15 bases between the germline ends. The CDR3 sequence is 15 residues long. General study points: Evidence from a later analysis indicated that most CMV-associated TCR beta chains looked HLA-restricted.

Primers: 60 Vbeta forward and 13 Jbeta reverse. Clones were sequenced by immunoSEQ multiplex PCR, and TCRdb holds only the in-frame ones, with some missing. The table has fewer than 45,000 clones, roughly 69% seen once. Material for sequencing was PBMCs. The rearrangement links TRBV28 to TRBJ2-5; tentatively, D is TRBD2 (6 bases). This TCR came from a woman in her thirties in good health and CMV-seronegative. The CDR3 sequence is CASRGGGKLQETQYF. In DNA, the CDR3 is TGTGCCAGCAGGGGGGGAGGAAAGCTCCAAGAGACCCAGTACTTC.